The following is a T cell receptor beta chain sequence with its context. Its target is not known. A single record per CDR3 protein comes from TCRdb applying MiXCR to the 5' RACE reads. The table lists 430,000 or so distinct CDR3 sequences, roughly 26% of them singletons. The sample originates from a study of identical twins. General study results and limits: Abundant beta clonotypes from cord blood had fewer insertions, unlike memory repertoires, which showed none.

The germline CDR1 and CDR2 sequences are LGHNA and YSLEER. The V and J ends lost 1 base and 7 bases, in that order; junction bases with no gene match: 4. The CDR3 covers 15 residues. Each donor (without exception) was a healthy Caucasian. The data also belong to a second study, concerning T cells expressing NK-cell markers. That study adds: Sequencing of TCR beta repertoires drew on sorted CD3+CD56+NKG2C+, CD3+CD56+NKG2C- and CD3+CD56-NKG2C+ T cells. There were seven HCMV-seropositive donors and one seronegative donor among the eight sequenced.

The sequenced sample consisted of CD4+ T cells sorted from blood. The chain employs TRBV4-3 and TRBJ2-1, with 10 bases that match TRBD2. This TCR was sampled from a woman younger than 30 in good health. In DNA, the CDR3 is TGCGCCAGCAGCCAAGGGACTAGCGGCTCTAATGAGCAGTTCTTC. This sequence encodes CASSQGTSGSNEQFF.